Below, one T cell receptor (beta chain) is given with its context. The sample is drawn from a study of T cell changes during pregnancy in multiple sclerosis. This CDR3 has 14 amino acids. Germline-derived CDR1 and CDR2 are MNHEY and SMNVEV (reference sequence). V lost 6 bases and J lost 11, with 20 bases in between. The protocol was immunoSEQ multiplex PCR, while the TCRdb copy is restricted to in-frame clones and leaves out a portion. The sample carries about 40,000 clones, around 91% recorded once. The chain combines TRBV27 with TRBJ2-4; perhaps TRBD1 as D (6 bases). The sample was CD4+ T cells from peripheral blood mononuclear cells, taken before pregnancy. This sequence was found in a female donor with multiple sclerosis, enrolled in a pregnancy study. Written as DNA, the CDR3 is TGTGCCAGCAGGCCAGCAGGGGATGGCAGAGTTCAGTACTTC. This translates into CASRPAGDGRVQYF.